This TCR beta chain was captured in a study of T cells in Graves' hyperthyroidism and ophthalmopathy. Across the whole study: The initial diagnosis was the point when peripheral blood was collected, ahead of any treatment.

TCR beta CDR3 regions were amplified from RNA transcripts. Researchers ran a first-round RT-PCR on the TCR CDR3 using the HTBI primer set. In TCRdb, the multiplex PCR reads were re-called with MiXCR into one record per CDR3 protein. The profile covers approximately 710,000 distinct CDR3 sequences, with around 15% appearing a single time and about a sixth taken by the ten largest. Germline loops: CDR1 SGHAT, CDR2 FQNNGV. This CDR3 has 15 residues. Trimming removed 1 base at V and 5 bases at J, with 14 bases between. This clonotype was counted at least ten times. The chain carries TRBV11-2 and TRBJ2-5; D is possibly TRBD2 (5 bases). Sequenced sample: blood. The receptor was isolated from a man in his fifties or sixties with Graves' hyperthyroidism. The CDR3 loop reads CASSLARELGETQYF. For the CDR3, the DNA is TGTGCCAGCAGCTTAGCGAGGGAGCTAGGGGAGACCCAGTACTTC.